This record covers a single T cell receptor (beta chain). Its target is unknown. Germline assignment: CDR1 MNHEY and CDR2 SMNVEV (reference sequence). Trimming shortened V by 5 bases and J by 4 bases, and 15 bases separated the two germline ends. The CDR3 is 14 amino acids. The source of the sample is a study of T-cell reconstitution after alpha-beta-depleted transplantation in children. Study results and limitations: Where alpha-beta T cells came from about two months after transplant was reportedly several hundred expanded graft clones. Surviving recipient cells, namely T cells and thymic progenitors, were the source of high day-60 TCRbeta diversity in some patients. T-cell numbers and diversity one year post-transplant derived largely from freshly generated T cells.

It was with unique molecular identifiers that the TCRbeta library was prepared. TCRdb ran MiXCR on the PCR reads and lists one entry per CDR3 protein. The sample carries under 150,000 distinct CDR3 sequences, about 9.9% recorded once. The TCR was taken from a girl in the first two years of life who had a stem cell transplant for combined immunodeficiency, so the T cells may come from the graft donor. Sequenced here: PBMCs, mostly from graft donor cells, sampled 180 days after TCRalphabeta/CD19-depleted stem cell transplant. This chain links TRBV27 with TRBJ2-7; maybe TRBD1 (5 bases). CDR3 protein: CASSPSQGSYEQYF. DNA for the CDR3: TGTGCCAGCAGTCCCAGTCAGGGCTCATACGAGCAGTACTTC.